This entry lists 19 T cell receptor beta chains sequenced from one sample in a study of blood T cell repertoires in COVID-19. Generated by immunoSEQ multiplex PCR, the TCRdb table keeps only in-frame clones and is missing some. The data show 170,000 or so clones, with 70% to 90% seen just once and about 7.3% held by the top ten. Specimen: peripheral blood. These receptors were obtained from a middle-aged man with active or convalescent COVID-19.

J is TRBJ1-4 and V is TRBV4-3; D is unresolved. The germline V gene has CDR1 LGHNA and CDR2 YSLEER. The V end lost 4 bases, the J end lost 5 bases, and 14 bases lay between the germline ends. The CDR3 has 15 residues. The CDR3 coding sequence is TGCGCCAGCAGCCTCCTTGGACTAGACAATGAAAAACTGTTTTTT. Amino acid sequence: CASSLLGLDNEKLFF.

This clone was recorded once. The chain carries TRBV6-2 or TRBV6-3 and TRBJ1-5; 7 bases are a match to TRBD1. Trimming removed 5 bases from V and 2 bases from J; junction bases left unmatched: 15. Germline V gene sequence: CDR1 MNHEY, CDR2 SVGEGT. The length of the CDR3 is 18 residues. The CDR3 DNA reads TGTGCCAGCAGTAAGACAGGGTTTTCGGAATATGGCAATCAGCCCCAGCATTTT. Amino acid sequence: CASSKTGFSEYGNQPQHF.

The chain recombines TRBV2 with TRBJ2-1, with D possibly being TRBD2 (6 bases). The CDR3 runs to 13 residues. Looked up from germline, CDR1 is SNHLY and CDR2 is FYNNEI. V was trimmed by 7 bases and J by 3 bases, leaving 10 bases between them. Here the CDR3 DNA reads TGTGCCAGCATCGCCGGGGGCTACAATGAGCAGTTCTTC. This encodes CASIAGGYNEQFF.

The chain employs TRBV9 and TRBJ1-1; TRBD1 matches 7 bases. The CDR3 is 15 residues long. CDR1 SGDLS and CDR2 YYNGEE come from the germline V gene. After removal of 3 bases from V and 1 base from J, the junction contained 6 bases not matched to a gene. The CDR3 bases are TGTGCCAGCAGCGCGCATCCAGGGGGGAACACTGAAGCTTTCTTT. This encodes CASSAHPGGNTEAFF.

This chain links TRBV4-3 with TRBJ1-6; D is uncertain. The V gene's germline CDR1 is LGHNA and CDR2 YSLEER. Trimming removed 0 bases from V and 7 bases from J, with 10 bases in between. The CDR3 loop spans 15 amino acids. Here the CDR3 reads CASSQDGEANSPLHF. As DNA, the CDR3 is TGCGCCAGCAGCCAAGATGGGGAGGCGAATTCACCCCTCCACTTT.

The chain employs TRBV6-5 and TRBJ2-1; 9 nucleotides align to TRBD1. Germline trimming cut 6 bases from V and 9 bases from J; bases unmatched to any gene: 9. There are 14 residues in the CDR3. Germline-derived CDR1 and CDR2 are MNHEY and SVGAGI. The CDR3 is CASRSYRGRLEQFF. In nucleotides, the CDR3 is TGTGCCAGCAGGTCCTACAGGGGGCGGCTTGAGCAGTTCTTC.

The chain joins TRBV11-2 to TRBJ1-1; D is unclear. Deletions cut 1 base from V and 2 bases from J, with 5 bases between. The germline CDR1 and CDR2 sequences are SGHAT and FQNNGV. CDR3 length: 13 amino acids. DNA of the CDR3: TGTGCCAGCAGCTTAGGACAAAACACTGAAGCTTTCTTT. As protein: CASSLGQNTEAFF.

The V call is TRBV19, the J call TRBJ2-1; 12 nucleotides agree with TRBD2. V dropped 3 bases and J dropped 9; count of bases not matched to a gene: 9. This CDR3 spans 16 amino acids. Germline V gene sequence: CDR1 LNHDA, CDR2 SQIVND (reference sequence). CDR3 amino acids: CASSITLAGGLSEQFF. The CDR3 bases are TGTGCCAGTAGTATTACCCTAGCGGGAGGGCTCAGTGAGCAGTTCTTC.

This clone appeared once. V is TRBV27 and J is TRBJ2-3; the D gene is possibly TRBD2 (6 bases). The CDR3 covers 15 residues. Trimming pared 6 bases from V and 4 bases from J, leaving 17 bases between. The V gene's germline CDR1 is MNHEY and CDR2 SMNVEV (reference sequence). The DNA of the CDR3 is TGTGCCAGCAGCCAGGACTACCCGATCGCAGATACGCAGTATTTT. It translates to CASSQDYPIADTQYF.

The sample holds a few counts of this clone. CDR3 sequence (DNA): TGTGCCAGCAGCGTAGCTCTCGGGGTCACCGGGGAGCTGTTTTTT. Translation: CASSVALGVTGELFF. V gene TRBV9 combines with J gene TRBJ2-2; maybe TRBD2 (5 bases). Germline lookup yields CDR1 SGDLS and CDR2 YYNGEE. The CDR3 loop spans 15 amino acids. V shed 0 bases and J shed 4 bases, with 10 bases lying between them.

The chain links TRBV18 to TRBJ2-7; 7 bases map to TRBD1. The CDR3 extends over 14 amino acids. Germline loops: CDR1 KGHSH, CDR2 LQKENI. Losses at the gene ends were 2 bases for V and 3 bases for J; bases not matched to a gene: 4. The CDR3 sequence: CASSPGQVFYEQYF. CDR3 sequence (DNA): TGTGCCAGCTCACCAGGACAGGTGTTCTACGAGCAGTACTTC. Full variable domain (remainder filled in from reference TRBV18 and TRBJ2-7): NAGVMQNPRHLVRRRGQEARLRCSPMKGHSHVYWYRQLPEEGLKFMVYLQKENIIDESGMPKERFSAEFPKEGPSILRIQQVVRGDSAAYFCASSPGQVFYEQYFGPGTRLTVT.

V usage is TRBV9 and J usage is TRBJ2-2; 8 bases are shared with TRBD2. Looked up from germline, CDR1 is SGDLS and CDR2 is YYNGEE. The ends lost 3 bases at V and 0 bases at J; junction bases unmatched: 10. The CDR3 contains 18 residues. For the CDR3, the DNA is TGTGCCAGCAGCGAATCTTTCACTAGCGGCCCGAACACCGGGGAGCTGTTTTTT. Its protein product is CASSESFTSGPNTGELFF.

V and J are TRBV6-6 and TRBJ1-1; the D is unclear. The CDR3 runs 11 residues. With 7 bases removed from V and 4 bases from J, the gap between germline ends came to 7 bases. CDR1 is MNHNY, CDR2 SVGAGI, per germline (reference sequence). DNA for the CDR3: TGTGCCAGCATCGTACTCACTGAAGCTTTCTTT. It translates to CASIVLTEAFF.

The J gene is TRBJ2-7, the V gene TRBV19; 7 bases match TRBD2. CDR3 length equals 14 residues. V lost 7 bases to trimming and J lost 4 bases; unmatched junction nucleotides: 10. CDR1 is LNHDA and CDR2 is SQIVND in the germline V gene (reference sequence). This chain's CDR3 is CASKASGNLYEQYF. DNA of the CDR3: TGTGCCAGTAAGGCTAGCGGCAACTTGTACGAGCAGTACTTC.

This clone was picked up one time. This chain links TRBV4-1 with TRBJ1-2, with 9 bases fitting TRBD1. Germline V lookup: CDR1 MGHRA, CDR2 YSYEKL. This CDR3 region has 13 residues. V lost 4 bases to trimming and J lost 6 bases; unmatched junction nucleotides: 3. The CDR3 DNA sequence: TGCGCCAGCAGCCGGACAGGGGCGAATGGCTACACCTTC. Protein: CASSRTGANGYTF.

This rearrangement joins TRBV29-1 to TRBJ2-1; 8 nucleotides agree with TRBD2. J lost 0 bases, V lost 1 base, and 11 bases had no gene match. Looked up from germline, CDR1 is SQVTM and CDR2 is ANQGSEA. CDR3 size: 18 residues. This CDR3 reads CSVEVLAGGLSSYNEQFF. The CDR3 DNA reads TGCAGCGTTGAAGTACTGGCGGGGGGCCTGAGCTCCTACAATGAGCAGTTCTTC.

The sample holds one count of this clone. This chain uses TRBV11-3 with TRBJ1-3; D not certain. The germline V and J ends were trimmed by 3 bases and 3 bases, with 6 bases remaining between them. The CDR3 covers 13 residues. In germline, CDR1 is SGHNT, CDR2 YENEEA. The CDR3 region is CASSFAYGNTIYF. The CDR3 nucleotides are TGTGCCAGCAGCTTCGCCTATGGAAACACCATATATTTT.

V usage is TRBV7-9 and J usage is TRBJ1-1; D gene unclear. The germline V gene has CDR1 SEHNR and CDR2 FQNEAQ (reference sequence). The V end lost 0 bases, the J end lost 1 base, and 6 bases lay between the germline ends. The CDR3 totals 14 residues. CDR3 nucleotides: TGTGCCAGCAGCTTAGCGGCACAGAACACTGAAGCTTTCTTT. As protein: CASSLAAQNTEAFF. Full variable domain (rest looked up from reference TRBV7-9 and TRBJ1-1): DTGVSQNPRHKITKRGQNVTFRCDPISEHNRLYWYRQTLGQGPEFLTYFQNEAQLEKSRLLSDRFSAERPKGSFSTLEIQRTEQGDSAMYLCASSLAAQNTEAFFGQGTRLTVV.

The J gene is TRBJ2-5, the V gene TRBV19; the match to TRBD2 covers 8 bases. J gave up 5 bases and V 9 bases, and 8 bases lay outside the gene matches. There are 13 residues in the CDR3. Germline values: CDR1 LNHDA, CDR2 SQIVND (reference sequence). CDR3 bases: TGTGCCAGCGGGACTAGAGTCATGGAGACCCAGTACTTC. Its translation is CASGTRVMETQYF.